This TCR beta chain was captured in a study of cytomegalovirus exposure and HLA in healthy donors. Study at large: Approximately 170 million T cells yielded approximately 110 million unique TCR beta sequences in earlier analysis. The study, taken as a whole, reports: It was 150 to 200 TCR beta chains that were listed as cytomegalovirus-associated. TRBV6-2, TRBV6-3 and some other V segments were excluded as indistinguishable.

Germline V lookup: CDR1 MNHNY, CDR2 SVGAGI (reference sequence). Trimming shortened V by 6 bases and J by 9 bases, and 21 bases separated the two germline ends. There are 14 residues in the CDR3. Concerning this clone itself: Antigen specificity is unknown.

The PCR was carried out with 60 Vbeta primers and 13 Jbeta primers. Here immunoSEQ multiplex PCR was the method, and the copy in TCRdb shows in-frame clones only, minus some. The sample lists under 250,000 clones, around 85% occurring once. The sequencing input was PBMCs. The V and J genes are TRBV6-6 and TRBJ2-7, with a tentative D call TRBD1 (6 bases). This receptor was taken from a woman in her fifties or sixties in good health and CMV-seronegative. CDR3 residues: CASRYTDSATWQYF. CDR3 in DNA: TGTGCCAGCAGGTATACGGACAGCGCTACATGGCAGTACTTC.